The present TCR beta chain was sequenced within a study of CD8+ T cells in alopecia areata. Study background: It was oral tofacitinib, at 5 to 10 mg twice daily, that treated patients received.

Sequencing templates came from extracted RNA that was reverse transcribed into cDNA. TCRdb's copy holds only in-frame clones and misses some; the assay was immunoSEQ multiplex PCR. The sample has about 200,000 clones; approximately 61% are singletons. Alopecia areata patients provided lesional scalp punch biopsies and peripheral blood. Trimming removed 4 bases at V and 0 bases at J, with 3 bases between. The CDR3 contains 12 residues. The germline gives CDR1 MGHDK, CDR2 SYGVNS. The chain uses TRBV25-1 and TRBJ1-1; D not certain. The sample consisted of CD4+ T cells sorted from blood, taken at week 0. This receptor was obtained from a human donor with alopecia areata. The CDR3 coding sequence is TGTGCCAGCAGTGTGATGAACACTGAAGCTTTCTTT. Translating gives CASSVMNTEAFF.